A single T cell receptor (beta chain) is shown here with its context. The CDR3 totals 13 residues. Germline CDR1 is SGHTA and CDR2 is FQGNSA. Deletions cut 6 bases from V and 5 bases from J, with 13 bases between. This record comes from a study of blood T cell repertoires in COVID-19. Study information: Samples representing acute and convalescent COVID-19 were sourced from the United States, Italy and Spain. From T cells, B-cell-depleted T cells, or PBMCs came the material, which was cDNA or gDNA.

In the authors' workflow: Estimates of nucleated cell counts were drawn from the amplification of reference gene primers. This table comes from immunoSEQ multiplex PCR, and its TCRdb copy is limited to in-frame clones, with some not included. V, J and clone size derive from that table, while D and trimming were established from the DNA sequence. The data show about 100,000 clones, 70% to 80% seen once. Source material: peripheral blood. The rearrangement links TRBV7-2 to TRBJ1-2; D not resolved. The sequence was collected from a woman in her 70s with acute or convalescent COVID-19. This CDR3 is CASRTPSEYGYTF. DNA for the CDR3: TGTGCCAGCAGAACCCCGTCCGAGTATGGCTACACCTTC. Looking up the rest from reference TRBV7-2 and TRBJ1-2 gives the full variable domain: GAGVSQSPSNKVTEKGKDVELRCDPISGHTALYWYRQSLGQGLEFLIYFQGNSAPDKSGLPSDRFSAERTGGSVSTLTIQRTQQEDSAVYLCASRTPSEYGYTFGSGTRLTVV.